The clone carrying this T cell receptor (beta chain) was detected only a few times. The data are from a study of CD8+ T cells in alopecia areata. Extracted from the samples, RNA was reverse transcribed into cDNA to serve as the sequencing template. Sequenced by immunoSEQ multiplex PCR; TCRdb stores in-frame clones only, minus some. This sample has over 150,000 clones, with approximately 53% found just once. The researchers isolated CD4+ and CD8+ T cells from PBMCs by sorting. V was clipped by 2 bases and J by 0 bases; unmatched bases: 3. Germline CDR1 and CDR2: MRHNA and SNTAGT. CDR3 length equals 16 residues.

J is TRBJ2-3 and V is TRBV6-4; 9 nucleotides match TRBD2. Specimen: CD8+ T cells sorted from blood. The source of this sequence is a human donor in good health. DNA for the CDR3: TGTGCCAGCAGTGACGGTAGCGGGGGTAGCACAGATACGCAGTATTTT. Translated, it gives CASSDGSGGSTDTQYF.